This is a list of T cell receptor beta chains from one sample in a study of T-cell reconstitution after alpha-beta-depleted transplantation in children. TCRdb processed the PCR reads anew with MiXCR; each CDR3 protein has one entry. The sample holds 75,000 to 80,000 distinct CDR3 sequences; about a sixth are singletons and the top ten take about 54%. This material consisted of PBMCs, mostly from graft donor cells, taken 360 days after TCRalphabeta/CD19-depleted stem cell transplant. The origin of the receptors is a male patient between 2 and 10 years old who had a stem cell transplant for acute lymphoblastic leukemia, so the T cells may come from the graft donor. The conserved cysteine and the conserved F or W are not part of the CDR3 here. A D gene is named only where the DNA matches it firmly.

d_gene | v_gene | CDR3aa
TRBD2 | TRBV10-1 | ASRGLPFTGELF
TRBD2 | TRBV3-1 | ASSQDLAGPREQY
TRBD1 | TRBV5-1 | ASSLVAGGNTEAF
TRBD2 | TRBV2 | ASRSTSGSSYNEQF
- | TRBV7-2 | ASSPGPYNEQF
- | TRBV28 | ASSLTVAPLH
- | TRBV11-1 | ASSEETRQGSYNEQF
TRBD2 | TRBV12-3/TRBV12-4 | ASSFIAGLSYNEQF
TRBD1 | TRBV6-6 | ASRDRVGTEAF
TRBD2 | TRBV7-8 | ASSFRVAGDLQETQY
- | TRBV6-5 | ASSYNRVNTEAF
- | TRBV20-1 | SARYYGKETQY
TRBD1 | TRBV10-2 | ASSGGTGGFGGYGYT
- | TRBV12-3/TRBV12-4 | ASSSSPTGAYEQY
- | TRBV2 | ASSDRRWGQPQH
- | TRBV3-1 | ASSQGWRRNTGELF
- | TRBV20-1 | SARDTYQETQY
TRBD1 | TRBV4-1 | ATRTGSYEQY
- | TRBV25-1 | ASSETGFSTDTQY
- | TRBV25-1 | ASSEYRHTEAF
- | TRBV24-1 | ATSEPGQTYSYEQY
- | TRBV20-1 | SARITDTQY
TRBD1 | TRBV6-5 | ASSYSNYRDSYTDTQY
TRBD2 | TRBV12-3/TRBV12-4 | ASSKALIPGGEQY
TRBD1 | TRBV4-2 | ASSQPRGLSYNEQF
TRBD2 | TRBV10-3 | AIGLAENTGELF
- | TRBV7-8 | ASSLKDYPSTDTQY
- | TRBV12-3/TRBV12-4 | ASRTGHGTDTQY
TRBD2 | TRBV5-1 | ASSLKAGGAADTQY
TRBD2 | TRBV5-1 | ASSVVNSGRAKETQY
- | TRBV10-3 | AISVRRTLDPDTQY
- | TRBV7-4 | ASSLGQGGSGANVLT
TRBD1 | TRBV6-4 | ASSLTGVNTEAF
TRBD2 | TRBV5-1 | ASSLAAGLAGKNTQY
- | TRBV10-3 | AISESGLAQETQY